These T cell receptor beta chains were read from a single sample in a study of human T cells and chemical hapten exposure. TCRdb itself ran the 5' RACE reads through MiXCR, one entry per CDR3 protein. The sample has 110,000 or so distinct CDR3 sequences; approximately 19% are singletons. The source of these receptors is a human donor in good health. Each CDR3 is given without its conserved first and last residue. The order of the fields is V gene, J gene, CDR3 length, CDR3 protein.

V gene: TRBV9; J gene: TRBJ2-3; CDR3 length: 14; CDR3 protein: ASSVGSGSLTDTQY
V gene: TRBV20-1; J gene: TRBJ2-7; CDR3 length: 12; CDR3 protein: SATMDRLLYEQY
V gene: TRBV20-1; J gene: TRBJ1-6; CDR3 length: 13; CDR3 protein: SARQGDTRNSPLH
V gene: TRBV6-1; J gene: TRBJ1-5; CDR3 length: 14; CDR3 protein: ASRETGQGKNQPQH
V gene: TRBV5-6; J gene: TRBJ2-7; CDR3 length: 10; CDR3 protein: ASSLGRDEQY
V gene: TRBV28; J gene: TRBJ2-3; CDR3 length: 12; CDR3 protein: ASRPTSRTDTQY
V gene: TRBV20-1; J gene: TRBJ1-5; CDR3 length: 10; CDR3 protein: SAQDRGKPQH
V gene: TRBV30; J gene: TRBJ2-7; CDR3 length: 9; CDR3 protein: AWSEGSEQY
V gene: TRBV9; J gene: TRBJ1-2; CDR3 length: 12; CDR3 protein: ASSEEVYNYGYT
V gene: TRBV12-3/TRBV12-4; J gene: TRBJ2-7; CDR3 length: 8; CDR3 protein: ATARDEQY
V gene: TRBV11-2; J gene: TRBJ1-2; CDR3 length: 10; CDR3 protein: ASSLWQEGYT
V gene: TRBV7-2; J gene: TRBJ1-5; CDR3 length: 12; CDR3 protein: ASSLIWGRQPQH
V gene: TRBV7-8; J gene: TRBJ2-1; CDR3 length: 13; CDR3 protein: ASSLDGTIYNEQF
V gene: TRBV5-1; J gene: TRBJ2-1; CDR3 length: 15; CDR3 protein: ASRGVAGGSSYNEQF
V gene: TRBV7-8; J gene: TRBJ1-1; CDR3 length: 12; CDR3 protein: ASSLSRSGPEAF
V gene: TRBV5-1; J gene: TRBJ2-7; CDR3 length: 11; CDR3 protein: ASSLDQGYEQY
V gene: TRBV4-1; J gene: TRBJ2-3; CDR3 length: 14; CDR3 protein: ASSQFQVVGTDTQY
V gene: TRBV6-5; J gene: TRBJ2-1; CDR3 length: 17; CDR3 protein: ASRTRTSGFPRVYNEQF